The rows below give T cell receptor beta chains drawn from one sample of a study of blood T cell repertoires in COVID-19. Some clones are missing from TCRdb's copy, which holds only in-frame ones; the method was immunoSEQ multiplex PCR. The repertoire includes about 370,000 clones, about 87% of them detected once, and 10% sits in the top ten. The sequencing sample was made of peripheral blood. The receptors stem from a woman in her 30s with COVID-19, enrolled during active disease. Both conserved end residues are part of each CDR3. The D gene is left open where the match is weak. The size entry is marked missing in some rows and otherwise reads once, few, many or a size class.

V gene,clone size,J gene,D gene,CDR3 protein,CDR3 DNA
TRBV21-1,-,TRBJ2-2,-,CASSKGRTGGASGELFF,TGTGCCAGCAGCAAAGGCAGGACAGGGGGCGCGTCCGGGGAGCTGTTTTTT
TRBV6-1,few,TRBJ2-3,-,CASSEASGTSADTQYF,TGTGCCAGCAGTGAAGCTTCCGGGACAAGTGCAGATACGCAGTATTTT
TRBV7-9,-,TRBJ1-6,-,CASSLDRTPLHF,TGTGCCAGCAGCCTCGACAGAACACCCCTCCACTTT
TRBV5-1,-,TRBJ2-5,-,CASSSLDYPKKETQYF,TGCGCCAGCAGCTCACTGGACTACCCAAAAAAAGAGACCCAGTACTTC
TRBV6-5,-,TRBJ1-2,TRBD1,CASRSLQGAIYGYTF,TGTGCCAGCAGGAGCTTACAGGGGGCGATCTATGGCTACACCTTC
TRBV6-5,-,TRBJ1-5,TRBD1,CASNRGRQPQHF,TGTGCCAGCAACAGGGGAAGGCAGCCCCAGCATTTT
TRBV5-4,-,TRBJ2-7,TRBD1,CASSSGQGSEQYF,TGTGCCAGCAGCTCCGGACAGGGATCCGAGCAGTACTTC
TRBV5-4,once,TRBJ1-3,-,CASSLRGGGSSGNTIYF,TGTGCCAGCAGCTTGCGGGGAGGGGGTTCCTCTGGAAACACCATATATTTT
TRBV2,-,TRBJ2-7,-,CASSLDRYEQYF,TGTGCCAGCAGTCTCGACAGATACGAGCAGTACTTC
TRBV4-1,-,TRBJ2-7,TRBD2,CASSQGGGAYEQYF,TGCGCCAGCAGCCAAGGCGGGGGGGCCTACGAGCAGTACTTC
TRBV30,-,TRBJ1-2,-,CAWSGGLGYGYTF,TGTGCCTGGAGTGGGGGGCTTGGCTATGGCTACACCTTC
TRBV29-1,-,TRBJ1-2,-,CSVRDTSNYGYTF,TGCAGCGTTAGAGACACCTCTAACTATGGCTACACCTTC
TRBV5-4,-,TRBJ2-3,-,CASSLSTDTQYF,TGTGCCAGCAGCCTTAGCACAGATACGCAGTATTTT
TRBV5-4,-,TRBJ2-3,-,CASSRLGGRARAGTDTQYF,TGTGCCAGCAGCCGCTTAGGGGGGAGGGCCAGGGCTGGCACAGATACGCAGTATTTT
TRBV6-6,few,TRBJ1-1,TRBD1,CASSRRTGTGGARSDTEAFF,TGTGCCAGCAGTCGGAGGACTGGGACAGGGGGCGCAAGGAGTGACACTGAAGCTTTCTTT
TRBV7-2,-,TRBJ1-5,TRBD1,CASSKDRNSNQPQHF,TGTGCCAGCAGCAAGGACAGGAATAGCAATCAGCCCCAGCATTTT
TRBV2,-,TRBJ2-7,-,CASRPTGLHEQYF,TGTGCCAGCAGACCGACAGGTCTCCACGAGCAGTACTTC
TRBV6-2/TRBV6-3,-,TRBJ2-3,-,CASSNLGSTDTQYF,TGTGCCAGCAGCAATCTAGGAAGCACAGATACGCAGTATTTT
TRBV27,-,TRBJ2-1,TRBD2,CASSPRRVTSGPDAYNEQFF,TGTGCCAGCAGTCCCCGCCGTGTGACTAGCGGGCCCGATGCTTACAATGAGCAGTTCTTC
TRBV5-1,-,TRBJ2-5,-,CASSATGAPQETQYF,TGCGCCAGCAGTGCGACGGGAGCACCCCAAGAGACCCAGTACTTC
TRBV9,-,TRBJ1-3,-,CASSADSFPSGNTIYF,TGTGCCAGCAGCGCCGACAGTTTCCCCTCTGGAAACACCATATATTTT
TRBV6-5,-,TRBJ1-6,-,CATLGASYNSPLHF,TGTGCCACCCTTGGGGCCTCCTATAATTCACCCCTCCACTTT
TRBV9,-,TRBJ2-5,-,CASSSEGGPRAQYF,TGTGCCAGCAGCTCAGAGGGGGGGCCGAGGGCCCAGTACTTC
TRBV5-1,-,TRBJ2-5,-,CASSFLLNSRETQYF,TGCGCCAGCAGCTTCTTACTTAACAGTCGGGAGACCCAGTACTTC
TRBV7-6,-,TRBJ1-4,TRBD1,CASSLAPEGQGDEKLFF,TGTGCCAGCAGCTTGGCGCCGGAGGGACAGGGAGACGAAAAACTGTTTTTT
TRBV19,-,TRBJ2-5,TRBD1,CASSIGQGEETQYF,TGTGCCAGTAGTATTGGCCAGGGGGAAGAGACCCAGTACTTC
TRBV10-3,-,TRBJ2-7,TRBD2,CAISVGLAGVNGEQYF,TGTGCCATCAGTGTGGGGCTAGCGGGAGTAAATGGCGAGCAGTACTTC
TRBV30,-,TRBJ2-3,TRBD2,CGLAGGLADTQYF,TGTGGTCTAGCGGGAGGGCTGGCAGATACGCAGTATTTT
TRBV7-2,-,TRBJ2-1,TRBD2,CASSPRGSWGGQFF,TGTGCCAGCAGCCCAAGGGGTTCCTGGGGGGGGCAGTTCTTC